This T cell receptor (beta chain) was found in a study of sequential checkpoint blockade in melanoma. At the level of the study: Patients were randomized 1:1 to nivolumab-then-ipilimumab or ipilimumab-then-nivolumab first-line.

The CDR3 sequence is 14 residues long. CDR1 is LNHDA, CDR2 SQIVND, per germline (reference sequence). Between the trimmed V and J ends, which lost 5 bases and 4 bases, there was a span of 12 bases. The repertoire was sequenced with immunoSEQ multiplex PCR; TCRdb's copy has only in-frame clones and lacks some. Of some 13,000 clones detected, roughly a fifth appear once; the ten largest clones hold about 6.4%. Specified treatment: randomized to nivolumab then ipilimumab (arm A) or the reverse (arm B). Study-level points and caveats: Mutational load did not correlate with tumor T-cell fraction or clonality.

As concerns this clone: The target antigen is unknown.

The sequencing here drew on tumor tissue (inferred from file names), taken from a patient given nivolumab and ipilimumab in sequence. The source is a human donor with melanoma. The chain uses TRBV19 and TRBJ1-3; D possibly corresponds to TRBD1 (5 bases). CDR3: CASSDMGLGNTIYF. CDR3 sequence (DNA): TGTGCCAGTAGTGATATGGGGCTGGGAAACACCATATATTTT. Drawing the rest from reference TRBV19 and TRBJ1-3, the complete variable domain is DGGITQSPKYLFRKEGQNVTLSCEQNLNHDAMYWYRQDPGQGLRLIYYSQIVNDFQKGDIAEGYSVSREKKESFPLTVTSAQKNPTAFYLCASSDMGLGNTIYFGEGSWLTVV.